This entry lists 25 T cell receptor beta chains sequenced from one sample in a study of pediatric ulcerative colitis (dated by TCRdb to between 2019 and 2020). The protocol used for the library was the immunoSEQ multiplex PCR assay. As stored in TCRdb, this immuneACCESS dataset retains in-frame rearrangements with V and J assigned. A fraction of the clones does not appear; measured against another copy, unresolved V genes explain less than half of the discrepancy, and the remainder lacks a known reason. For this sample the table gives about 36,000 clones, of which around four fifths were detected only once. The ten most abundant clones make up less than 30% of the sample. Source material: blood. These receptors were obtained from a girl aged 5-17 years with moderate ulcerative colitis.

This clone has just one count. The chain uses TRBV19 and TRBJ2-6, with TRBD2 matching over 8 bases. CDR3 length: 17 residues. The germline CDR1 and CDR2 sequences are LNHDA and SQIVND (reference sequence). The J segment lost 0 bases and the V segment lost 6 bases, leaving 7 bases of the junction unmatched. The CDR3 sequence is CASRDLAGFSGANVLTF. In DNA, the CDR3 is TGTGCCAGTAGGGATCTAGCGGGTTTCTCTGGGGCCAACGTCCTGACTTTC.

The chain uses TRBV5-5 and TRBJ2-1, with 13 nucleotides matching TRBD2. This CDR3 is built from 16 residues. V dropped 4 bases and J dropped 4; count of bases not matched to a gene: 5. Germline lookup yields CDR1 SGHKS and CDR2 YYEKEE (reference sequence). As DNA, the CDR3 is TGTGCCAGCAGCGCCGGACTAGCGGGAGCTTACAATGAGCAGTTCTTC. Protein: CASSAGLAGAYNEQFF.

The chain combines TRBV7-3 with TRBJ2-7, with D perhaps matching TRBD2 (6 bases). With 2 bases removed from V and 5 bases from J, the gap between germline ends came to 10 bases. The CDR3 extends over 13 amino acids. Germline V CDR1 and CDR2: SGHTA, FQGTGA. CDR3 DNA sequence: TGTGCCAGCAGCTTAGGAGGGATCAACGAGCAGTACTTC. This codes for CASSLGGINEQYF.

The chain uses TRBV6-1 and TRBJ1-5, with 7 nucleotides matching TRBD1. The CDR3 loop spans 13 amino acids. The junction had 5 bases not matched to a gene; V was cut back by 11 bases and J by 1 base. Germline CDR1 MNHNS, CDR2 SASEGT. The CDR3 region has the DNA TGTGCCGGCCAGACAGGGAGCAATCAGCCCCAGCATTTT. This codes for CAGQTGSNQPQHF.

The chain joins TRBV6-1 to TRBJ2-2; D unclear. Looked up from germline, CDR1 is MNHNS and CDR2 is SASEGT. The length of the CDR3 is 12 residues. V was shortened by 6 bases and J by 7 bases, with 9 bases between the two germline ends. CDR3 nucleotides: TGTGCCAGCAGGGCAACAGACGGGGAGCTGTTTTTT. It encodes CASRATDGELFF.

This chain uses TRBV6-6 with TRBJ1-5; TRBD1 matches 8 bases. Per the germline V gene, CDR1 is MNHNY and CDR2 is SVGAGI (reference sequence). The CDR3 runs 13 residues. V lost 8 bases, J lost 0 bases, and 0 bases stayed unmatched. The CDR3 reads CASQGASNQPQHF. The CDR3 bases are TGTGCCAGCCAGGGGGCTAGCAATCAGCCCCAGCATTTT.

The chain recombines TRBV5-4 with TRBJ1-1; D unclear. In germline, CDR1 is SGHNT, CDR2 YYREEE (reference sequence). Trimming took off 4 bases at V and 5 bases at J, with 12 bases between the two ends. The CDR3 sequence is 13 residues long. This chain's CDR3 is CASSPGPKTEAFF. CDR3 nucleotide sequence: TGTGCCAGCAGCCCTGGCCCGAAGACTGAAGCTTTCTTT.

The J gene is TRBJ1-1, the V gene TRBV30; no definite D call. Germline CDR1 is GTSNPN and CDR2 is SVGIG (reference sequence). The CDR3 length is 11 residues. Trimming stripped 7 bases from V and 4 bases from J, with 10 bases between. CDR3 sequence: CASQPATEAFF. As DNA, the CDR3 is TGTGCCTCCCAACCCGCCACTGAAGCTTTCTTT. Filled out from reference TRBV30 and TRBJ1-1, the complete variable domain reads SQTIHQWPATLVQPVGSPLSLECTVEGTSNPNLYWYRQAAGRGLQLLFYSVGIGQISSEVPQNLSASRPQDRQFILSSKKLLLSDSGFYLCASQPATEAFFGQGTRLTVV.

The chain couples TRBV25-1 to TRBJ1-1; D possibly corresponds to TRBD1 (5 bases). Trimming left V 6 bases short and J 1 base short, with 12 bases between. The CDR3 has 14 residues. Per the germline V gene, CDR1 is MGHDK and CDR2 is SYGVNS. CDR3 loop: CASRADSPNTEAFF. The CDR3 region has the DNA TGTGCCAGCAGAGCTGACAGTCCGAACACTGAAGCTTTCTTT.

This chain joins TRBV5-4 and TRBJ2-2; D might be TRBD1 or TRBD2, each matching 6 bases. This CDR3 region has 15 residues. V was clipped by 0 bases and J by 7 bases, with 13 bases between them. Per the germline V gene, CDR1 is SGHNT and CDR2 is YYREEE (reference sequence). The CDR3 DNA reads TGTGCCAGCAGCTTGGAGGGGGGCATATTCGGGGAGCTGTTTTTT. Translating gives CASSLEGGIFGELFF.

This clone was seen a handful of times. The chain is built from TRBV9 and TRBJ1-5; TRBD1 is a possible D gene (6 bases). The germline V gene encodes CDR1 SGDLS and CDR2 YYNGEE. V was pared by 4 bases and J by 0 bases, with 8 bases between. The CDR3 runs to 14 residues. The CDR3 DNA sequence: TGTGCCAGCAGCCCAGGGGCTAGCAATCAGCCCCAGCATTTT. This encodes CASSPGASNQPQHF.

The chain has TRBV2 and TRBJ1-2; D is unresolved. Germline CDR1 reads SNHLY; CDR2 reads FYNNEI. The CDR3 totals 13 residues. Between the trimmed V and J ends, which lost 6 bases and 3 bases, there was a span of 11 bases. CDR3 residues: CASSTEVDYGYTF. In nucleotides, the CDR3 is TGTGCCAGCAGCACCGAGGTAGACTATGGCTACACCTTC.

The rearrangement joins TRBV5-1 to TRBJ2-7, with D perhaps TRBD2 (5 bases). In germline, CDR1 is SGHRS, CDR2 YFSETQ. This CDR3 spans 19 amino acids. Trimming took off 3 bases at V and 4 bases at J, with 29 bases between the two ends. CDR3: CASSWTLLGIQKRGYEQYF. The DNA for the CDR3 is TGCGCCAGCAGCTGGACCCTGCTTGGGATCCAAAAACGGGGTTACGAGCAGTACTTC.

This clone has more than one count but fewer than ten. This chain joins TRBV6-5 and TRBJ2-7, with D possibly TRBD2 on 5 matching bases. In germline, CDR1 is MNHEY, CDR2 SVGAGI. The CDR3 length is 13 residues. V gave up 10 bases and J gave up 3 bases, with 16 bases separating them. CDR3 in amino acids: CATRLNRFYEQYF. Here the CDR3 DNA reads TGTGCCACCCGACTAAACCGATTCTACGAGCAGTACTTC.

The chain links TRBV28 to TRBJ1-5; possible D gene TRBD1, 5 bases. From germline, CDR1 is MDHEN and CDR2 SYDVKM. The CDR3 contains 17 residues. Trimming left V 3 bases short and J 3 bases short, with 18 bases between. The CDR3 region is CASSFRAIGVHNQPQHF. The CDR3 DNA follows: TGTGCCAGCAGTTTCAGGGCAATAGGAGTCCACAATCAGCCCCAGCATTTT.

The CDR3 bases are TGTGCCACCGACCCCGGGACATCAAACGAGCAGTACTTC. As protein: CATDPGTSNEQYF. The J gene is TRBJ2-7, the V gene TRBV10-3; D possibly corresponds to TRBD1 (6 bases). Trimming took 10 bases from V and 5 from J, leaving 18 bases between them. The CDR3 sequence is 13 residues long. The V gene's germline CDR1 is ENHRY and CDR2 SYGVKD.

V is TRBV6-1 and J is TRBJ2-5; D uncertain. The CDR3 has 16 residues. Germline CDR1 is MNHNS and CDR2 is SASEGT. Trimming pared 3 bases from V and 5 bases from J, leaving 19 bases between. CDR3 bases: TGTGCCAGCAGTGAGCCTAGGTCGTCCCCTCAGGAGACCCAGTACTTC. Residues: CASSEPRSSPQETQYF.

The chain links TRBV7-9 to TRBJ2-5; no firm D call. V lost 5 bases, J lost 5 bases, and 3 bases lay in between. The V gene's germline CDR1 is SEHNR and CDR2 FQNEAQ (reference sequence). CDR3 length equals 10 residues. CDR3 nucleotide sequence: TGTGCCAGCAGCGAGGAGACCCAGTACTTC. Translation gives CASSEETQYF.

In its sample, this clone was seen a few times. The chain combines TRBV7-2 with TRBJ1-1; D not certain. The CDR3 has 13 residues. V was pared by 3 bases and J by 1 base, with 6 bases between. CDR1 is SGHTA, CDR2 FQGNSA, per germline. The CDR3 loop is CASSFGRNTEAFF. In DNA, the CDR3 is TGTGCCAGCAGCTTCGGAAGGAACACTGAAGCTTTCTTT.

The rearrangement joins TRBV6-5 to TRBJ1-1; no reliable D call. The CDR3 sequence is 14 residues long. Germline CDR1 and CDR2: MNHEY and SVGAGI. V lost 7 bases and J lost 1, with 13 bases in between. The CDR3 sequence is CASTSGQANTEAFF. For the CDR3, the DNA is TGTGCCAGCACCTCTGGGCAGGCGAACACTGAAGCTTTCTTT.

V gene TRBV19 combines with J gene TRBJ1-6; 11 bases map to TRBD1. The germline V gene has CDR1 LNHDA and CDR2 SQIVND (reference sequence). After removal of 4 bases from V and 15 bases from J, the junction contained 8 bases not matched to a gene. The CDR3 sequence is 14 residues long. The CDR3 protein is CASSNRDRGYGLHF. The CDR3 DNA follows: TGTGCCAGTAGTAACCGGGACAGGGGGTACGGCCTCCACTTT.

The gene calls are TRBV7-2 and TRBJ1-2; weak D call: TRBD1 (5 bases). Per the germline V gene, CDR1 is SGHTA and CDR2 is FQGNSA. Trimming stripped 5 bases from V and 8 bases from J, with 18 bases between. CDR3 length equals 14 residues. CDR3 protein: CASSQGLGPGGYTF. In DNA, the CDR3 is TGTGCCAGCAGCCAAGGTTTGGGGCCCGGGGGCTACACCTTC. The full variable domain, completed using reference TRBV7-2 and TRBJ1-2, is GAGVSQSPSNKVTEKGKDVELRCDPISGHTALYWYRQSLGQGLEFLIYFQGNSAPDKSGLPSDRFSAERTGGSVSTLTIQRTQQEDSAVYLCASSQGLGPGGYTFGSGTRLTVV.

This rearrangement joins TRBV6-6 to TRBJ2-4; 9 nucleotides align to TRBD1. CDR1 is MNHNY, CDR2 SVGAGI, per germline (reference sequence). The V and J ends lost 2 bases and 9 bases, in that order; junction bases with no gene match: 8. CDR3 length: 15 amino acids. DNA for the CDR3: TGTGCCAGCAGTTACCGGGGACAGGGTGGTGGCATTCAGTACTTC. It translates to CASSYRGQGGGIQYF.

This chain links TRBV15 with TRBJ2-3; D is perhaps TRBD1 or TRBD2 (7 bases each). Germline V gene sequence: CDR1 LNHNV, CDR2 YYDKDF (reference sequence). V lost 2 bases and J lost 5, with 14 bases in between. The CDR3 contains 15 residues. The CDR3 DNA reads TGTGCCACCAGCAGACTCTCAGGGGGGGTAGATACGCAGTATTTT. Residues: CATSRLSGGVDTQYF.

This chain connects TRBV7-8 to TRBJ1-5; TRBD1 agrees at 9 bases. V lost 5 bases to trimming and J lost 5 bases; unmatched junction nucleotides: 7. Per germline, CDR1 SGHVS and CDR2 FQNEAQ. CDR3 size: 15 residues. The CDR3 DNA reads as TGTGCCAGCAGCCCCCGGGGACAGGGACATCAGCCCCAGCATTTT. This sequence encodes CASSPRGQGHQPQHF.